This note documents a single TCR beta chain sequence. What it binds is unknown. The data are from a study of yellow fever vaccine responses in identical twins. The CDR3 sequence is 11 residues long. V dropped 7 bases and J dropped 8 bases, with 11 bases sitting between them. Via MiXCR, TCRdb re-called the RT-PCR reads, giving one row per CDR3 protein. This sample carries over 950 distinct CDR3 sequences, 78% of them seen once, and the ten largest clones take roughly 30%. Study observations and caveats: Twins reportedly appeared to share part of their vaccine T cell response while keeping part individual.

This sequence was found in a female donor who received the yellow fever vaccine. The genes are TRBV23-1 and TRBJ1-1, with D possibly matching TRBD1 (5 bases). TRBV23-1 is marked as an open reading frame, function uncertain. The specimen comprised T cells from blood (PBMCs), unsorted or a sorted subset (not recorded which), sampled before or after yellow fever vaccination (not recorded which). CDR3 in amino acids: CASIRVLEAFF. In DNA form, the CDR3 reads TGCGCCAGCATCAGGGTGTTGGAAGCTTTCTTT.